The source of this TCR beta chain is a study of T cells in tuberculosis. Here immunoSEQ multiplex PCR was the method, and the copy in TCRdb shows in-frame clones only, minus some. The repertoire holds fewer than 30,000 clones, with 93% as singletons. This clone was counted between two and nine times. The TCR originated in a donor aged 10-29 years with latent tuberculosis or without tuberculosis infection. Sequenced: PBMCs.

The CDR3 nucleotides are TGTGCCAGCAGCTTTTTCCGAGGCGCGGGGGGCAATCAGCCCCAGCATTTT. Translation: CASSFFRGAGGNQPQHF. The chain joins TRBV5-8 to TRBJ1-5; D is perhaps TRBD1 (5 bases). Trimming left V 2 bases short and J 2 bases short, with 17 bases between. The CDR3 spans 17 residues. Germline lookup yields CDR1 SGHTS and CDR2 YDEGEE.